Following are 30 T cell receptor beta chains from one sample sequenced in a study of T cell responses to AZD1222 COVID-19 vaccine. This table comes from immunoSEQ multiplex PCR, and its TCRdb copy is limited to in-frame clones, with some not included. Altogether roughly 130,000 clones are present, 80% to 95% being singletons, with the ten largest covering less than 5%. The source material was peripheral blood, sampled 28 days after the second AZD1222 dose. These receptors all come from an adult who received the AZD1222 COVID-19 vaccine.

V and J are TRBV14 and TRBJ1-2, with TRBD1 as a possible D gene (5 bases). The V and J ends lost 4 bases and 3 bases respectively, with 15 bases between them. The germline CDR1 and CDR2 sequences are SGHDN and FVKESK. The CDR3 runs 15 residues. This chain's CDR3 is CASSPVAGTDYGYTF. CDR3 coding DNA: TGTGCCAGCAGCCCCGTGGCCGGGACGGACTATGGCTACACCTTC.

This clone was picked up one time. This sequence joins TRBV16 and TRBJ1-5; 7 bases fit TRBD1. J was trimmed by 7 bases and V by 0 bases; bases with no gene match: 9. Germline V CDR1 and CDR2: KGHSY, FQNENV. The CDR3 has 16 residues. The CDR3 region has the DNA TGTGCCAGCAGCCAATCCGTGGGACAGATAAAGCAGCCCCAGCATTTT. Amino acids: CASSQSVGQIKQPQHF.

The V gene is TRBV6-6, the J gene TRBJ1-3; D gene uncertain. The CDR3 contains 14 residues. Looked up from germline, CDR1 is MNHNY and CDR2 is SVGAGI (reference sequence). V gave up 6 bases and J gave up 0 bases, with 9 bases separating them. The CDR3 DNA is TGTGCCAGCAGGCCGGGAGGCTCTGGAAACACCATATATTTT. This encodes CASRPGGSGNTIYF.

The chain joins TRBV28 to TRBJ2-7; no clear D. The germline V gene has CDR1 MDHEN and CDR2 SYDVKM. The CDR3 extends over 16 amino acids. V lost 5 bases, J lost 0 bases, and 17 bases lay in between. DNA for the CDR3: TGTGCCAGCAGTCCCCCCGGGTTGAGGAGCTCCTACGAGCAGTACTTC. Its translation is CASSPPGLRSSYEQYF. Combining the CDR3 with reference TRBV28 and TRBJ2-7 gives the whole variable domain DVKVTQSSRYLVKRTGEKVFLECVQDMDHENMFWYRQDPGLGLRLIYFSYDVKMKEKGDIPEGYSVSREKKERFSLILESASTNQTSMYLCASSPPGLRSSYEQYFGPGTRLTVT.

The chain carries TRBV14 and TRBJ2-2; no firm D call. Per the germline V gene, CDR1 is SGHDN and CDR2 is FVKESK. This CDR3 has 13 residues. Trimming cost V 4 bases and J 6 bases, with 9 bases left between them. CDR3 region: CASSLMRSGELFF. In nucleotides, the CDR3 is TGTGCCAGCAGCCTCATGCGTTCCGGGGAGCTGTTTTTT.

The chain has TRBV9 and TRBJ2-3; D is uncertain. Germline values: CDR1 SGDLS, CDR2 YYNGEE. V dropped 1 base and J dropped 2 bases, with 11 bases sitting between them. CDR3 length: 15 amino acids. CDR3 in amino acids: CASSVLRDLTDTQYF. CDR3 in DNA: TGTGCCAGCAGCGTATTGCGCGACCTCACAGATACGCAGTATTTT.

The chain joins TRBV5-4 to TRBJ1-2; the D gene is possibly TRBD1 (6 bases). Germline V gene sequence: CDR1 SGHNT, CDR2 YYREEE (reference sequence). The CDR3 spans 14 residues. Trimming removed 0 bases at V and 3 bases at J, with 9 bases between. DNA of the CDR3: TGTGCCAGCAGCTTGGGCAGGGGCGACTATGGCTACACCTTC. Its translation: CASSLGRGDYGYTF. The full variable domain, rest sourced from reference TRBV5-4 and TRBJ1-2, is ETGVTQSPTHLIKTRGQQVTLRCSSQSGHNTVSWYQQALGQGPQFIFQYYREEENGRGNFPPRFSGLQFPNYSSELNVNALELDDSALYLCASSLGRGDYGYTFGSGTRLTVV.

This clone occurred once. The genes are TRBV19 and TRBJ2-5; TRBD2 matches at 12 bases. The CDR3 spans 18 residues. J lost 5 bases, V lost 3 bases, and 13 bases had no gene match. Germline CDR1 and CDR2: LNHDA and SQIVND (reference sequence). The CDR3 coding sequence is TGTGCCAGTAGTATGTGGCTAGCGGGGGGGCAGAAAGCGGAGACCCAGTACTTC. Its protein product is CASSMWLAGGQKAETQYF. Based on the CDR3 plus reference TRBV19 and TRBJ2-5, the full variable domain is DGGITQSPKYLFRKEGQNVTLSCEQNLNHDAMYWYRQDPGQGLRLIYYSQIVNDFQKGDIAEGYSVSREKKESFPLTVTSAQKNPTAFYLCASSMWLAGGQKAETQYFGPGTRLLVL.

Here the CDR3 reads CASSFLNQPQHF. The CDR3 DNA sequence: TGTGCCAGCAGCTTTTTAAATCAGCCCCAGCATTTT. The chain links TRBV7-2 to TRBJ1-5; no definite D call. V was clipped by 3 bases and J by 4 bases, with 4 bases between them. Germline V gene sequence: CDR1 SGHTA, CDR2 FQGNSA. The CDR3 contains 12 residues. Complete variable domain (other parts from reference TRBV7-2 and TRBJ1-5): GAGVSQSPSNKVTEKGKDVELRCDPISGHTALYWYRQSLGQGLEFLIYFQGNSAPDKSGLPSDRFSAERTGGSVSTLTIQRTQQEDSAVYLCASSFLNQPQHFGDGTRLSIL.

This clone appeared once. The rearrangement uses TRBV18 and TRBJ1-2, with a weak D call TRBD1 (6 bases). Trimming left V 6 bases short and J 0 bases short, with 11 bases between. Germline lookup yields CDR1 KGHSH and CDR2 LQKENI. The CDR3 runs 14 residues. The CDR3, as DNA: TGTGCCAGCTCTACAGGGTCCCCTAACTATGGCTACACCTTC. Protein: CASSTGSPNYGYTF.

The chain carries TRBV3-1 (or the pseudogene TRBV3-2) and TRBJ2-3; possibly TRBD2 for D (6 bases). The CDR3 is made up of 17 amino acids. Per germline, CDR1 LGHDT and CDR2 YNNKEL (reference sequence). V was cut by 3 bases and J by 1 base, with 17 bases left in between. The CDR3 sequence: CASSQWSGGDGTDTQYF. The DNA of the CDR3 is TGTGCCAGCAGCCAGTGGTCCGGCGGGGACGGCACAGATACGCAGTATTTT.

V and J are TRBV24-1 and TRBJ2-7; possibly TRBD1 or TRBD2 for D (6 bases each). The CDR3 extends over 16 amino acids. CDR1 is KGHDR, CDR2 SFDVKD, per germline. The V gene lost 8 bases and the J gene lost 7 bases, with 26 bases spanning the gap. The CDR3 loop reads CATKDGRLGGMGEQYF. CDR3 nucleotide sequence: TGTGCCACCAAAGACGGCAGACTAGGGGGAATGGGTGAGCAGTACTTC.

The V and J genes are TRBV9 and TRBJ2-2; tentative D call: TRBD1 (6 bases). With 4 bases removed from V and 5 bases from J, the gap between germline ends came to 18 bases. CDR1 and CDR2 (germline): SGDLS, YYNGEE. The length of the CDR3 is 16 residues. The CDR3 sequence is CASSSKFGGQTGELFF. DNA for the CDR3: TGTGCCAGCAGCTCCAAATTTGGGGGCCAAACCGGGGAGCTGTTTTTT.

V gene TRBV19 combines with J gene TRBJ1-2; D ambiguous. Germline CDR1 is LNHDA and CDR2 is SQIVND (reference sequence). This CDR3 comprises 12 residues. The ends were cut back, 1 base at V and 8 bases at J, with 8 bases in the middle. This CDR3 is CASSIADVGYTF. The DNA of the CDR3 is TGTGCCAGTAGTATAGCCGATGTAGGCTACACCTTC.

V is TRBV5-6 and J is TRBJ2-5; TRBD1 matches at 7 bases. J lost 2 bases, V lost 3 bases, and 7 bases had no gene match. CDR3 size: 15 residues. The germline CDR1 and CDR2 sequences are SGHDT and YYEEEE. Written as DNA, the CDR3 is TGTGCCAGCAGCTCCACCCTGGACAGGCAAGAGACCCAGTACTTC. As protein: CASSSTLDRQETQYF. Supplemented by reference TRBV5-6 and TRBJ2-5, the full variable domain reads DAGVTQSPTHLIKTRGQQVTLRCSPKSGHDTVSWYQQALGQGPQFIFQYYEEEERQRGNFPDRFSGHQFPNYSSELNVNALLLGDSALYLCASSSTLDRQETQYFGPGTRLLVL.

This clone was counted a few times. The gene calls are TRBV15 and TRBJ2-5; unclear D gene. The CDR3 is made up of 15 amino acids. Germline V lookup: CDR1 LNHNV, CDR2 YYDKDF (reference sequence). V was trimmed by 1 base and J by 1 base, leaving 10 bases between them. CDR3 residues: CATSRVKGPQETQYF. The CDR3 DNA is TGTGCCACCAGCAGAGTGAAGGGCCCCCAAGAGACCCAGTACTTC. Full variable domain (outside the CDR3, taken from reference TRBV15 and TRBJ2-5): DAMVIQNPRYQVTQFGKPVTLSCSQTLNHNVMYWYQQKSSQAPKLLFHYYDKDFNNEADTPDNFQSRRPNTSFCFLDIRSPGLGDTAMYLCATSRVKGPQETQYFGPGTRLLVL.

The V gene is TRBV7-8, the J gene TRBJ1-5; D call uncertain. This CDR3 has 12 residues. Trimming removed 5 bases at V and 6 bases at J, with 8 bases between. CDR1 SGHVS and CDR2 FQNEAQ come from the germline V gene. CDR3 coding DNA: TGTGCCAGCAGCCCGTTCGGTCAGCCCCAGCATTTT. Translated, it gives CASSPFGQPQHF.

In its sample, this clone was seen a few times. The V gene is TRBV2, the J gene TRBJ2-5; maybe TRBD1 (5 bases). Germline V gives CDR1 SNHLY, CDR2 FYNNEI. V gave up 5 bases and J gave up 7 bases, with 14 bases separating them. The CDR3 loop spans 13 amino acids. The DNA for the CDR3 is TGTGCCAGCAGTTCGGGCCTAACAGGGACCCAGTACTTC. Encoded protein: CASSSGLTGTQYF.

This chain links TRBV7-2 with TRBJ2-1; TRBD2 matches at 8 bases. The V segment lost 4 bases and the J segment 3 bases; nucleotides outside the gene matches: 8. This CDR3 region has 16 residues. Germline V lookup: CDR1 SGHTA, CDR2 FQGNSA. The CDR3 reads CASSSAGGRIYNEQFF. DNA for the CDR3: TGTGCCAGCAGCTCGGCGGGCGGGAGGATCTACAATGAGCAGTTCTTC.

This clone has just one count. This chain connects TRBV2 to TRBJ2-5, with TRBD1 matching over 8 bases. The junction had 6 bases not matched to a gene; V was cut back by 10 bases and J by 5 bases. Germline V CDR1 and CDR2: SNHLY, FYNNEI. The CDR3 is 12 amino acids. CDR3 sequence: CATRGQAETQYF. The CDR3 nucleotides are TGTGCCACACGGGGACAGGCGGAGACCCAGTACTTC.

The V gene is TRBV4-2, the J gene TRBJ2-5; the match to TRBD2 covers 10 bases. The junction had 13 bases not matched to a gene; V was cut back by 0 bases and J by 3 bases. Germline V gene data show CDR1 as LGHNA and CDR2 as YNFKEQ. The CDR3 runs to 19 residues. CDR3 DNA sequence: TGTGCCAGCAGCCAAGATATTGAAGGGCTAGCGGGGGCGGAAGAGACCCAGTACTTC. Translated: CASSQDIEGLAGAEETQYF.

The gene calls are TRBV7-2 and TRBJ2-3; no clear D gene. Trimming pared 5 bases from V and 6 bases from J, leaving 18 bases between. The CDR3 covers 15 residues. The germline gives CDR1 SGHTA, CDR2 FQGNSA. DNA of the CDR3: TGTGCCAGCAGCCTACTGACACGAAACGGGGATACGCAGTATTTT. Translating it yields CASSLLTRNGDTQYF.

This chain joins TRBV4-1 and TRBJ1-1, with D uncertain. The germline V gene encodes CDR1 MGHRA and CDR2 YSYEKL. The CDR3 has 14 residues. V was trimmed by 1 base and J by 3 bases, leaving 9 bases between them. The CDR3 nucleotides read TGCGCCAGCAGCCAAGTGGGCAGAGACACTGAAGCTTTCTTT. It is translated as CASSQVGRDTEAFF.

This clone appeared a single time. The chain has TRBV18 and TRBJ1-1, with D unresolved. V lost 3 bases to trimming and J lost 1 base, with 12 bases between them. CDR1 and CDR2 from the germline V gene are KGHSH and LQKENI. CDR3 size: 15 residues. The CDR3 DNA reads TGTGCCAGCTCACCGACACACGGAGAGAACACTGAAGCTTTCTTT. It encodes CASSPTHGENTEAFF.

The chain has TRBV10-3 and TRBJ2-3; the match to TRBD1 covers 9 bases. The CDR3 covers 14 residues. The germline V gene encodes CDR1 ENHRY and CDR2 SYGVKD. The J segment lost 1 base and the V segment lost 10 bases, leaving 6 bases of the junction unmatched. CDR3 DNA sequence: TGTGCCACCGAACAGGGGGCAGGCACAGATACGCAGTATTTT. It translates to CATEQGAGTDTQYF.

The rearrangement uses TRBV29-1 and TRBJ1-2; no clear D gene. Per the germline V gene, CDR1 is SQVTM and CDR2 is ANQGSEA. The CDR3 length is 13 residues. V was cut by 5 bases and J by 1 base, with 11 bases left in between. Here the CDR3 DNA reads TGCAGCGTTCCTCATAGTTTTAACTATGGCTACACCTTC. Translation: CSVPHSFNYGYTF.

This clone appeared a single time. The genes are TRBV3-1 (or the pseudogene TRBV3-2) and TRBJ2-7; possible D gene TRBD1, 5 bases. The CDR3 spans 12 residues. In germline, CDR1 is LGHDT, CDR2 YNNKEL (reference sequence). V was trimmed by 4 bases and J by 5 bases, leaving 9 bases between them. CDR3 residues: CASSPQTDEQYF. DNA of the CDR3: TGTGCCAGCAGCCCTCAGACAGACGAGCAGTACTTC.

This chain joins TRBV11-2 and TRBJ2-7, with TRBD2 as a possible D gene (5 bases). The CDR3 spans 15 residues. The V end was cut by 1 base, the J end by 3 bases, with 13 bases between. Germline V lookup: CDR1 SGHAT, CDR2 FQNNGV. In nucleotides, the CDR3 is TGTGCCAGCAGCTTAGGCTTCGGACTGCGCTACGAGCAGTACTTC. This codes for CASSLGFGLRYEQYF.

The V call is TRBV11-2, the J call TRBJ2-1, with TRBD1 matching 7 bases. Looked up from germline, CDR1 is SGHAT and CDR2 is FQNNGV. CDR3 length equals 15 residues. The V and J ends lost 4 bases and 4 bases, in that order; junction bases with no gene match: 7. The CDR3 nucleotides are TGTGCCAGCAGCTCCCGACAGGGCCTTTACAATGAGCAGTTCTTC. It yields the protein CASSSRQGLYNEQFF.

V and J are TRBV7-2 and TRBJ2-1; weak D call: TRBD1 (5 bases). The CDR3 spans 14 residues. Germline V gives CDR1 SGHTA, CDR2 FQGNSA. The V and J ends lost 1 base and 4 bases respectively, with 8 bases between them. CDR3 nucleotides: TGTGCCAGCAGCTTAGGACAGACATACAATGAGCAGTTCTTC. Protein product: CASSLGQTYNEQFF.